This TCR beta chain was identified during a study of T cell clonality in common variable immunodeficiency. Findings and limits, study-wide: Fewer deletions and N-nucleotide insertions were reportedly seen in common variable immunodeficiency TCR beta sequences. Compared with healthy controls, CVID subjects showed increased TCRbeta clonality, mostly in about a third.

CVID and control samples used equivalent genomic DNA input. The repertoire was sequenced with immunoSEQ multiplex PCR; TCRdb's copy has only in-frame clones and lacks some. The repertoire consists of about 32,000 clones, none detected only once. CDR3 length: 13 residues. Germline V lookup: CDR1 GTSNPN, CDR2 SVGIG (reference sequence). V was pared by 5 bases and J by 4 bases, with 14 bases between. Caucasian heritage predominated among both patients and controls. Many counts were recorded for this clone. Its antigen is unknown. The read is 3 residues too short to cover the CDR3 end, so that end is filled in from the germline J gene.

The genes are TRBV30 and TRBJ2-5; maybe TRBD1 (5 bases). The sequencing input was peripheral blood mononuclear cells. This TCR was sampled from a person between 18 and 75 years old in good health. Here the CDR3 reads CAWEKGDLETQYF. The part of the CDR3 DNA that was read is TGTGCCTGGGAAAAAGGGGATTTAGAGACC.